The present TCR beta chain was sequenced within a study of blood T cell repertoires in COVID-19. In the study's own analysis: Using reference gene primer amplification, nucleated cell counts were estimated. Generated by immunoSEQ multiplex PCR, the TCRdb table keeps only in-frame clones and is missing some. V, J and clone size were drawn from that table, and D and trimming were deduced from the DNA. The table lists roughly 43,000 clones, around 85% of them singletons. The CDR3 is 15 residues long. Trimming took 6 bases from V and 1 from J, leaving 16 bases between them. The germline CDR1 and CDR2 sequences are MNHEY and SVGAGI.

The chain has TRBV6-5 and TRBJ2-7; tentatively, D is TRBD2 (5 bases). The receptor was isolated from a human donor in a cohort sampled during active COVID-19. The sample was peripheral blood. The CDR3 loop is CASRRALRASYEQYF. The CDR3 DNA is TGTGCCAGCAGGAGGGCACTAAGGGCTTCCTACGAGCAGTACTTC.